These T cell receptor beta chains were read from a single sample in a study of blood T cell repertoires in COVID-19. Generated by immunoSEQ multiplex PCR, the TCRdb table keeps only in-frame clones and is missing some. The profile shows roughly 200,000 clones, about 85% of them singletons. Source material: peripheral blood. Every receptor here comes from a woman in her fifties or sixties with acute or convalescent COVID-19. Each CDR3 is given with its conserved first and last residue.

CASSRIQGAGQPQHF,TRBJ1-5,TRBV4-1
CASSLHSNSNQPQHF,TRBJ1-5,TRBV7-2
CASSLDQGGRAFF,TRBJ1-1,TRBV11-3
CAISGTSGASTDTQYF,TRBJ2-3,TRBV10-3
CASSLWTSGSSGDTQYF,TRBJ2-3,TRBV18
CAWSVGGSSGNTIYF,TRBJ1-3,TRBV30
CASSTRGSYEQYF,TRBJ2-7,TRBV27
CASRQGEYEQYF,TRBJ2-7,TRBV28
CASSYRGKLNTEAFF,TRBJ1-1,TRBV6-2/TRBV6-3
CRPGTDGLGGYTF,TRBJ1-2,TRBV6-7
CASSQEGGPSPLHF,TRBJ1-6,TRBV14
CASSQVGLARVNEQFF,TRBJ2-1,TRBV14